This is a list of T cell receptor beta chains from one sample in a study of blood T cell repertoires in COVID-19. Sequenced by immunoSEQ multiplex PCR; TCRdb stores in-frame clones only, minus some. The sample includes some 120,000 clones, less than 85% of them seen just once. Sequencing was performed on peripheral blood. These receptors were taken from a man younger than 40 with acute or convalescent COVID-19. Each CDR3 is given with its conserved first and last residue. The D gene is left open where the match is weak. Expanded clones get a size class; other rows say once, few or many, or leave the size out.

v_gene,j_gene,abundance,d_gene,CDR3aa,CDR3nt
TRBV7-8,TRBJ1-1,.,TRBD1,CASSPKRTGNTEAFF,TGTGCCAGCAGCCCCAAAAGGACAGGGAACACTGAAGCTTTCTTT
TRBV5-1,TRBJ1-5,.,.,CASSFAGRGLNQPQHF,TGCGCCAGCAGCTTTGCGGGGCGAGGACTTAATCAGCCCCAGCATTTT
TRBV14,TRBJ2-1,.,.,CASSQVSPQAPWDEQFF,TGTGCCAGCAGCCAAGTCAGCCCCCAGGCCCCCTGGGATGAGCAGTTCTTC
TRBV6-1,TRBJ1-1,.,.,CASSEDPEEGRRAFF,TGTGCCAGCAGTGAAGACCCGGAAGAGGGTCGTAGGGCTTTCTTT
TRBV6-5,TRBJ2-1,.,.,CASSYSLTSFNEQFF,TGTGCCAGCAGTTACTCCCTGACTAGTTTCAATGAGCAGTTCTTC
TRBV3-1/TRBV3-2,TRBJ2-7,.,TRBD2,CASSLSTSGPYEQYF,TGTGCCAGCAGCCTATCGACTAGCGGCCCCTACGAGCAGTACTTC
TRBV5-1,TRBJ2-2,.,.,CASSIGLGQNTGELFF,TGCGCCAGCAGTATAGGATTGGGACAAAACACCGGGGAGCTGTTTTTT
TRBV7-9,TRBJ2-3,.,.,CASSFLFGRGLTDTQYF,TGTGCCAGCAGCTTTTTGTTTGGGCGGGGCCTCACAGATACGCAGTATTTT
TRBV6-5,TRBJ2-1,.,.,CASSLSQRWYNEQFF,TGTGCCAGCAGCCTCAGTCAGCGGTGGTACAATGAGCAGTTCTTC
TRBV19,TRBJ1-5,.,.,CASSTVTEGNQPQHF,TGTGCCAGTAGTACCGTGACGGAGGGCAATCAGCCCCAGCATTTT
TRBV25-1,TRBJ1-2,.,TRBD1,CASSEFGTGNGYTF,TGTGCCAGCAGTGAATTTGGGACAGGGAATGGCTACACCTTC
TRBV7-9,TRBJ1-4,.,.,CASSLWDTNEKLFF,TGTGCCAGCAGCTTATGGGACACCAATGAAAAACTGTTTTTT
TRBV27,TRBJ2-3,.,TRBD2,CASSLSSMGGMTDTQYF,TGTGCCAGCAGTTTATCGTCTATGGGGGGGATGACAGATACGCAGTATTTT
TRBV5-4,TRBJ2-5,.,TRBD1,CASSRRQGVQETQYF,TGTGCCAGCAGCCGGCGGCAGGGGGTCCAAGAGACCCAGTACTTC
TRBV4-1,TRBJ2-2,.,.,CASSQVGSYSSNTGELFF,TGCGCCAGCAGCCAAGTAGGCAGCTACAGTTCGAACACCGGGGAGCTGTTTTTT
TRBV30,TRBJ1-4,many,.,CAWSKFGEHLEEKLFF,TGTGCCTGGAGTAAGTTCGGGGAGCACCTAGAGGAAAAACTGTTTTTT
TRBV7-2,TRBJ1-3,.,.,CASSLSAKQIPGNTIYF,TGTGCCAGCAGCTTATCGGCAAAACAGATCCCTGGAAACACCATATATTTT
TRBV10-3,TRBJ1-6,.,TRBD1,CAISKDGTGFNSPLHF,TGTGCCATCAGTAAAGACGGGACAGGCTTTAATTCACCCCTCCACTTT
TRBV9,TRBJ1-3,.,.,CASSPPRGNTIYF,TGTGCCAGCAGCCCGCCGCGGGGAAACACCATATATTTT
TRBV30,TRBJ1-1,.,TRBD1,CALNRQGLNTEAFF,TGTGCCTTAAATCGACAGGGATTGAACACTGAAGCTTTCTTT
TRBV5-1,TRBJ1-2,.,.,CASSLARSYGYTF,TGCGCCAGCAGCTTGGCGCGTAGCTATGGCTACACCTTC
TRBV7-9,TRBJ1-2,.,.,CASSLGRQSYGYTF,TGTGCCAGCAGCTTAGGTCGACAGTCTTATGGCTACACCTTC
TRBV6-5,TRBJ1-1,few,.,CASSFQIGTPEAFF,TGTGCCAGCAGTTTCCAGATAGGGACTCCTGAAGCTTTCTTT
TRBV19,TRBJ1-3,.,.,CASSDSPLGNTIYF,TGTGCCAGTAGTGACAGTCCCCTGGGAAACACCATATATTTT
TRBV9,TRBJ1-1,.,.,CASSVTVNTEAFF,TGTGCCAGCAGCGTGACAGTGAACACTGAAGCTTTCTTT
TRBV7-6,TRBJ1-6,.,.,CASSLAAGYSPLHF,TGTGCCAGCAGCTTAGCGGCAGGCTATTCACCCCTCCACTTT
TRBV5-1,TRBJ1-6,.,.,CASSLGGEDSPLHF,TGCGCCAGCAGCTTAGGAGGGGAGGACTCACCCCTCCACTTT
TRBV4-1,TRBJ2-3,.,TRBD1,CASSPLTGGRTDTQYF,TGCGCCAGCAGCCCCCTGACAGGGGGCCGCACAGATACGCAGTATTTT
TRBV3-1/TRBV3-2,TRBJ2-1,few,TRBD2,CASSQGLAGGPLHEQFF,TGTGCCAGCAGCCAGGGACTAGCGGGAGGGCCCCTTCATGAGCAGTTCTTC
TRBV30,TRBJ1-6,.,TRBD1,CAWEDRGFSPLHF,TGTGCCTGGGAGGACAGGGGATTCTCACCCCTCCACTTT
TRBV6-4,TRBJ1-2,few,.,CASRKDRQDGYTF,TGTGCCAGCAGGAAGGACAGACAGGATGGCTACACCTTC
TRBV5-6,TRBJ2-5,few,TRBD2,CASSLLSSGRQETQYF,TGTGCCAGCAGCTTGCTCTCTAGCGGGAGACAAGAGACCCAGTACTTC